This TCR beta chain was captured by sequencing in a study of vaccination effects on CD4 cells after COVID-19. Study-wide context: Cultures of around 2.2 million PBMC per well contained about 11 IU/ml IL-2 plus 10 ug/ml peptides.

V shed 4 bases and J shed 1 base, with 14 bases lying between them. Germline V lookup: CDR1 SGHNT, CDR2 YYREEE (reference sequence). CDR3 length: 16 amino acids. Produced via immunoSEQ multiplex PCR; TCRdb's table is partial and in-frame only. This table has under 40,000 clones, 68% appearing once. Cells that had been cultured for roughly eleven days were the source of isolated CD4+ T cells. With respect to this clone: What it binds is not known.

This sequence was found in a human donor who received a COVID-19 vaccine. The source material was CD4+ T cells from PBMCs cultured without peptide, sampled before COVID-19 vaccination. The gene calls are TRBV5-4 and TRBJ2-2; TRBD2 might be the D (6 bases). The CDR3 DNA is TGTGCCAGCAGCCCCCCCAGCGGGCGGAACACCGGGGAGCTGTTTTTT. This sequence encodes CASSPPSGRNTGELFF.